These 20 T cell receptor beta chains came from one sample sequenced in a study of cytomegalovirus exposure and HLA in healthy donors. The PCR ran on 60 Vbeta and 13 Jbeta primers. Assay: immunoSEQ multiplex PCR; the TCRdb copy retains only in-frame clones and omits some. This sample's clone table lists roughly 43,000 clones. The material sequenced was PBMCs. The origin of the receptors is a woman between 40 and 55 years old in good health and CMV-seronegative.

The chain carries TRBV2 and TRBJ2-7; 9 bases map to TRBD1. Germline V lookup: CDR1 SNHLY, CDR2 FYNNEI. J lost 6 bases, V lost 6 bases, and 12 bases had no gene match. The CDR3 covers 15 residues. The CDR3 protein is CASRATGTGFSEQYF. The CDR3 nucleotides are TGTGCCAGCAGGGCAACCGGGACAGGGTTTTCCGAGCAGTACTTC. The variable domain in full, with the rest retrieved from reference TRBV2 and TRBJ2-7, is EPEVTQTPSHQVTQMGQEVILRCVPISNHLYFYWYRQILGQKVEFLVSFYNNEISEKSEIFDDQFSVERPDGSNFTLKIRSTKLEDSAMYFCASRATGTGFSEQYFGPGTRLTVT.

This chain connects TRBV29-1 to TRBJ2-7, with TRBD1 matching over 8 bases. Germline lookup yields CDR1 SQVTM and CDR2 ANQGSEA. V shed 7 bases and J 7 bases; nucleotides not matched to a gene: 15. This CDR3 contains 14 residues. This CDR3 is CSAANPGQVGEQYF. CDR3 nucleotide sequence: TGCAGCGCCGCCAATCCGGGACAGGTGGGGGAGCAGTACTTC.

The rearrangement uses TRBV19 and TRBJ1-5; TRBD1 might be the D (5 bases). There are 13 residues in the CDR3. The germline V gene has CDR1 LNHDA and CDR2 SQIVND (reference sequence). Between the trimmed V and J ends, which lost 4 bases and 4 bases, there was a span of 8 bases. The DNA for the CDR3 is TGTGCCAGTAGTACCAGGGTAAATCAGCCCCAGCATTTT. Protein sequence: CASSTRVNQPQHF.

The chain links TRBV2 to TRBJ2-5, with TRBD1 as a possible D gene (5 bases). The CDR3 has 13 residues. Germline CDR1 and CDR2: SNHLY and FYNNEI. V was shortened by 4 bases and J by 2 bases, with 8 bases between the two germline ends. CDR3 protein: CASSVNRQETQYF. CDR3 DNA sequence: TGTGCCAGCAGTGTTAACAGGCAAGAGACCCAGTACTTC.

J is TRBJ2-7 and V is TRBV6-1, with TRBD2 matching over 8 bases. CDR1 is MNHNS, CDR2 SASEGT, per germline. V lost 3 bases, J lost 5 bases, and 6 bases stayed unmatched. The CDR3 covers 14 residues. This chain's CDR3 is CASSEPGLVDEQYF. In DNA, the CDR3 is TGTGCCAGCAGTGAGCCGGGACTAGTCGACGAGCAGTACTTC.

The V call is TRBV5-4, the J call TRBJ2-1, with 9 bases identical to TRBD2. Germline CDR1 and CDR2: SGHNT and YYREEE (reference sequence). Unmatched junction bases numbered 17, after V lost 0 bases and J lost 16 bases. CDR3 length equals 16 residues. The CDR3 region has the DNA TGTGCCAGCAGCTTGGGTGGTAGCGGGAGACGAGGAACCGTATTCTTC. This translates into CASSLGGSGRRGTVFF.

The rearrangement joins TRBV27 to TRBJ1-4; 10 nucleotides align to TRBD1. CDR1 MNHEY and CDR2 SMNVEV come from the germline V gene (reference sequence). CDR3 size: 17 residues. V shed 5 bases, J shed 8 bases, and the junction held 14 bases outside the gene matches. CDR3: CASSLGIGRTGGEKLFF. For the CDR3, the DNA is TGTGCCAGCAGTCTTGGTATCGGGAGGACAGGGGGGGAAAAACTGTTTTTT.

V and J are TRBV6-5 and TRBJ2-5, with a possible D match to TRBD1 (5 bases). The V end lost 5 bases, the J end lost 3 bases, and 10 bases lay between the germline ends. Looked up from germline, CDR1 is MNHEY and CDR2 is SVGAGI. This CDR3 region has 13 residues. The CDR3, as DNA: TGTGCCAGCAGTCCTGACAGCAAAGAGACCCAGTACTTC. It yields the protein CASSPDSKETQYF.

CDR3 protein: CSAPGQGLRETQYF. The CDR3, as DNA: TGCAGCGCCCCAGGACAGGGGCTCCGAGAGACCCAGTACTTC. The rearrangement uses TRBV29-1 and TRBJ2-5, with TRBD1 matching over 9 bases. J lost 4 bases, V lost 7 bases, and 10 bases had no gene match. This CDR3 is built from 14 residues. The germline gives CDR1 SQVTM, CDR2 ANQGSEA.

The chain employs TRBV28 and TRBJ1-2; D perhaps matches TRBD1 (6 bases). CDR1 MDHEN and CDR2 SYDVKM come from the germline V gene. V was clipped by 11 bases and J by 8 bases, with 18 bases between them. CDR3 size: 12 residues. CDR3 protein: CAHFTGSKGYTF. The CDR3 DNA is TGTGCCCACTTTACAGGGAGTAAAGGCTACACCTTC.

The rearrangement joins TRBV5-1 to TRBJ2-7, with TRBD2 matching 9 bases. V dropped 4 bases and J dropped 5; count of bases not matched to a gene: 4. CDR3 length: 13 residues. The germline V gene encodes CDR1 SGHRS and CDR2 YFSETQ. Here the CDR3 reads CASSPSGIHEQYF. In DNA form, the CDR3 reads TGCGCCAGCAGCCCTAGCGGGATTCACGAGCAGTACTTC.

The V call is TRBV9, the J call TRBJ1-4; 10 positions agree with TRBD1. Looked up from germline, CDR1 is SGDLS and CDR2 is YYNGEE. Trimming at V came to 5 bases and at J to 7 bases, leaving 5 bases not matched to a gene. The length of the CDR3 is 14 residues. This CDR3 is CASSTGTGAEKLFF. CDR3 nucleotides: TGTGCCAGCAGTACCGGGACAGGGGCTGAAAAACTGTTTTTT.

This sequence joins TRBV4-3 and TRBJ2-3; TRBD2 matches 7 bases. V shed 3 bases, J shed 4 bases, and the junction held 4 bases outside the gene matches. CDR1 is LGHNA and CDR2 is YSLEER in the germline V gene. The CDR3 runs 14 residues. The CDR3 reads CASSQGGLSDTQYF. The CDR3 nucleotides are TGCGCCAGCAGCCAGGGGGGACTATCAGATACGCAGTATTTT.

This rearrangement joins TRBV28 to TRBJ1-5; no clear D. Trimming took 6 bases from V and 4 from J, leaving 4 bases between them. The CDR3 extends over 11 amino acids. Germline CDR1 and CDR2: MDHEN and SYDVKM. The CDR3 coding sequence is TGTGCCAGCAGCCGTAATCAGCCCCAGCATTTT. Translation: CASSRNQPQHF.

V gene TRBV2 combines with J gene TRBJ1-5, with 9 bases matching TRBD1. After removal of 5 bases from V and 3 bases from J, the junction contained 2 bases not matched to a gene. Germline assignment: CDR1 SNHLY and CDR2 FYNNEI. The CDR3 consists of 14 residues. The CDR3 loop reads CASSRDRDNQPQHF. In DNA form, the CDR3 reads TGTGCCAGCAGTAGGGACAGGGACAATCAGCCCCAGCATTTT.

V usage is TRBV7-9 and J usage is TRBJ2-5, with 10 bases lining up with TRBD1. The CDR3 extends over 16 amino acids. Per the germline V gene, CDR1 is SEHNR and CDR2 is FQNEAQ (reference sequence). J was trimmed by 4 bases and V by 5 bases; bases with no gene match: 10. The CDR3 here is CASSLVDRGGVETQYF. DNA for the CDR3: TGTGCCAGCAGCCTCGTGGACAGGGGGGGAGTAGAGACCCAGTACTTC.

For this clone: One junction end disagrees with the germline gene, perhaps due to a read error. This chain connects TRBV4-3 to TRBJ2-1; 9 bases line up with TRBD2. CDR1 is LGHNA and CDR2 is YSLEER in the germline V gene. This CDR3 has 17 residues. CDR3 nucleotide sequence: TGCGCCAGCAGCCGAGGCGGGAGGGGTAGCTCCGACAATGAGCAGTTCTTC. Translated, it gives CASSRGGRGSSDNEQFF.

The V call is TRBV19, the J call TRBJ2-2; D remains unclear. This CDR3 spans 13 amino acids. Trimming took off 6 bases at V and 2 bases at J, with 7 bases between the two ends. Germline V gene data show CDR1 as LNHDA and CDR2 as SQIVND (reference sequence). CDR3 DNA sequence: TGTGCCAGTAGCCCCCTCAACACCGGGGAGCTGTTTTTT. It specifies CASSPLNTGELFF.

The chain uses TRBV7-2 and TRBJ2-2, with 10 bases fitting TRBD2. Trimming at V came to 4 bases and at J to 4 bases, leaving 6 bases not matched to a gene. The germline gives CDR1 SGHTA, CDR2 FQGNSA. The CDR3 loop spans 16 amino acids. CDR3 protein: CASSYTSGKSTGELFF. The CDR3 bases are TGTGCCAGCAGCTATACTAGCGGGAAGAGCACCGGGGAGCTGTTTTTT.

The chain employs TRBV11-2 and TRBJ2-5, with a possible D match to TRBD1 (5 bases). Germline V gene sequence: CDR1 SGHAT, CDR2 FQNNGV. With 2 bases removed from V and 4 bases from J, the gap between germline ends came to 14 bases. The CDR3 spans 15 residues. The CDR3 protein is CASSLLLGLGETQYF. The CDR3 coding sequence is TGTGCCAGCAGCTTACTTTTGGGGCTGGGAGAGACCCAGTACTTC.